The 15 T cell receptor beta chains presented below share a single source sample, sequenced in a study of shared clonotypes between healthy human individuals. Profiled with immunoSEQ multiplex PCR; TCRdb holds only in-frame clones, not every one. The table shows over 2,000,000 clones, with around 93% occurring only once. It was CD45RO-negative cells, positively selected for CCR7, that made up naive CD8 cells, with terminally differentiated effector memory CD45RA+ cells excluded. The sequenced material came from naive CD8+ T cells from PBMCs. The receptors shown here come from a man in his late teens or twenties in good health. Some clones in this sample may be carry-over from other donors' samples.

The rearrangement joins TRBV15 to TRBJ1-3; 7 bases line up with TRBD1. V was clipped by 0 bases and J by 1 base; unmatched bases: 9. Germline loops: CDR1 LNHNV, CDR2 YYDKDF (reference sequence). This CDR3 region has 18 residues. CDR3 loop: CATSRDDRVNWSGNTIYF. Written as DNA, the CDR3 is TGTGCCACCAGCAGAGATGACAGGGTTAATTGGTCTGGAAACACCATATATTTT. Complete variable domain (other parts from reference TRBV15 and TRBJ1-3): DAMVIQNPRYQVTQFGKPVTLSCSQTLNHNVMYWYQQKSSQAPKLLFHYYDKDFNNEADTPDNFQSRRPNTSFCFLDIRSPGLGDTAMYLCATSRDDRVNWSGNTIYFGEGSWLTVV.

The V and J genes are TRBV7-9 and TRBJ2-5; TRBD2 matches at 7 bases. V lost 4 bases to trimming and J lost 3 bases; unmatched junction nucleotides: 5. Per the germline V gene, CDR1 is SEHNR and CDR2 is FQNEAQ (reference sequence). The CDR3 has 14 residues. The CDR3 nucleotides read TGTGCCAGCAGCTACTCTAGCGGCGAAGAGACCCAGTACTTC. This translates into CASSYSSGEETQYF.

V usage is TRBV15 and J usage is TRBJ2-7, with D possibly called TRBD1 or TRBD2 (5 bases each). Deletions cut 4 bases from V and 3 bases from J, with 22 bases between. Germline CDR1 is LNHNV and CDR2 is YYDKDF (reference sequence). CDR3 size: 17 residues. This chain's CDR3 is CATSIFTGTDADYEQYF. In DNA form, the CDR3 reads TGTGCCACCAGCATATTTACCGGGACCGATGCAGACTACGAGCAGTACTTC. Filled out from reference TRBV15 and TRBJ2-7, the complete variable domain reads DAMVIQNPRYQVTQFGKPVTLSCSQTLNHNVMYWYQQKSSQAPKLLFHYYDKDFNNEADTPDNFQSRRPNTSFCFLDIRSPGLGDTAMYLCATSIFTGTDADYEQYFGPGTRLTVT.

The chain joins TRBV10-1 to TRBJ1-1; no reliable D call. The CDR3 runs 15 residues. The V gene lost 0 bases and the J gene lost 1 base, with 9 bases spanning the gap. Per the germline V gene, CDR1 is WNHNN and CDR2 is SYGVQD (reference sequence). CDR3 amino acids: CASSESFSANTEAFF. The CDR3 DNA is TGCGCCAGCAGTGAGTCGTTCAGCGCGAACACTGAAGCTTTCTTT.

Concerning this clone itself: This same CDR3 is encoded by further DNA sequences in the sample. This rearrangement joins TRBV7-9 to TRBJ2-1; D remains ambiguous. This CDR3 has 15 residues. CDR1 and CDR2 from the germline V gene are SEHNR and FQNEAQ (reference sequence). The V end lost 3 bases, the J end lost 0 bases, and 9 bases lay between the germline ends. CDR3: CASSLLLGSYNEQFF. The CDR3 coding sequence is TGTGCCAGCAGCTTGCTCCTGGGCTCCTACAATGAGCAGTTCTTC.

The genes are TRBV19 and TRBJ2-5; the match to TRBD2 covers 9 bases. The ends lost 6 bases at V and 3 bases at J; junction bases unmatched: 11. Germline loops: CDR1 LNHDA, CDR2 SQIVND (reference sequence). The length of the CDR3 is 16 residues. The CDR3 reads CASSAYLAGTKETQYF. The CDR3, as DNA: TGTGCCAGTAGCGCTTATCTAGCGGGAACGAAAGAGACCCAGTACTTC.

The CDR3 sequence is CASGSGRGNTEAFF. The CDR3 DNA reads TGTGCCAGCGGATCCGGGCGCGGGAACACTGAAGCTTTCTTT. This chain connects TRBV9 to TRBJ1-1; D gene unclear. The CDR3 has 14 amino acids. Germline V CDR1 and CDR2: SGDLS, YYNGEE. V was shortened by 7 bases and J by 1 base, with 14 bases between the two germline ends. Together with reference TRBV9 and TRBJ1-1, the CDR3 gives the full variable domain: DSGVTQTPKHLITATGQRVTLRCSPRSGDLSVYWYQQSLDQGLQFLIQYYNGEERAKGNILERFSAQQFPDLHSELNLSSLELGDSALYFCASGSGRGNTEAFFGQGTRLTVV.

The CDR3 region has the DNA TGTGCCAGTAGTCCTCAACCTTCGGAGGGGGCCTACGAGCAGTACTTC. Protein product: CASSPQPSEGAYEQYF. The V gene is TRBV19, the J gene TRBJ2-7, with D perhaps assigned TRBD1 or TRBD2 (6 bases each). Looked up from germline, CDR1 is LNHDA and CDR2 is SQIVND (reference sequence). There are 16 residues in the CDR3. V was shortened by 5 bases and J by 2 bases, with 19 bases between the two germline ends.

The V gene is TRBV9, the J gene TRBJ2-5, with 10 nucleotides matching TRBD1. V lost 2 bases and J lost 1; bases outside the gene matches: 5. CDR1 is SGDLS and CDR2 is YYNGEE in the germline V gene. The CDR3 is made up of 16 amino acids. CDR3 protein: CASSVSGTGVQETQYF. CDR3 DNA: TGTGCCAGCAGCGTTTCCGGGACAGGGGTCCAAGAGACCCAGTACTTC.

Of note for this clone: The sample carries other DNA sequences with the same CDR3. The chain joins TRBV9 to TRBJ2-7; tentative D call: TRBD2 (6 bases). The CDR3 runs 13 residues. Looked up from germline, CDR1 is SGDLS and CDR2 is YYNGEE. The V end was cut by 1 base, the J end by 4 bases, with 9 bases between. In nucleotides, the CDR3 is TGTGCCAGCAGCGTAAGTGGGGGGTACGAGCAGTACTTC. Translation: CASSVSGGYEQYF.

The V gene is TRBV7-2, the J gene TRBJ1-2, with TRBD1 as a possible D gene (6 bases). The CDR3 covers 16 residues. Between the trimmed V and J ends, which lost 4 bases and 7 bases, there was a span of 22 bases. The germline V gene has CDR1 SGHTA and CDR2 FQGNSA. CDR3 in DNA: TGTGCCAGCAGCTCTATACAGGGTCTAGTCTTGGGTGGCTACACCTTC. Translated: CASSSIQGLVLGGYTF. The whole variable domain, filled in from reference TRBV7-2 and TRBJ1-2, reads GAGVSQSPSNKVTEKGKDVELRCDPISGHTALYWYRQSLGQGLEFLIYFQGNSAPDKSGLPSDRFSAERTGGSVSTLTIQRTQQEDSAVYLCASSSIQGLVLGGYTFGSGTRLTVV.

The chain is built from TRBV4-1 and TRBJ1-2; no firm D call. This CDR3 has 16 amino acids. V was cut by 1 base and J by 0 bases, with 12 bases left in between. The V gene's germline CDR1 is MGHRA and CDR2 YSYEKL. CDR3 sequence (DNA): TGCGCCAGCAGCCAAGTCCCGATCCCCACTAACTATGGCTACACCTTC. The encoded protein is CASSQVPIPTNYGYTF.

The chain is built from TRBV6-4 and TRBJ2-6; 9 bases are shared with TRBD1. CDR1 and CDR2 (germline): MRHNA, SNTAGT. The CDR3 has 18 residues. With 7 bases clipped from V and 3 bases from J, the junction kept 13 bases outside the gene matches. The chain's CDR3 is CASIRGQGLVLGANVLTF. The CDR3 coding sequence is TGTGCCAGCATCAGAGGACAGGGGCTAGTTCTTGGGGCCAACGTCCTGACTTTC.

This clone was counted a few times. The chain couples TRBV18 to TRBJ1-2; D gene ambiguous. Trimming removed 2 bases at V and 4 bases at J, with 11 bases between. Germline CDR1 and CDR2: KGHSH and LQKENI. CDR3 length: 14 residues. CDR3: CASSPDGRGYGYTF. DNA for the CDR3: TGTGCCAGCTCACCAGACGGACGGGGCTATGGCTACACCTTC. The whole variable domain, remainder taken from reference TRBV18 and TRBJ1-2, is NAGVMQNPRHLVRRRGQEARLRCSPMKGHSHVYWYRQLPEEGLKFMVYLQKENIIDESGMPKERFSAEFPKEGPSILRIQQVVRGDSAAYFCASSPDGRGYGYTFGSGTRLTVV.

The V gene is TRBV7-9, the J gene TRBJ2-5; 9 positions agree with TRBD1. This CDR3 comprises 19 residues. The germline gives CDR1 SEHNR, CDR2 FQNEAQ (reference sequence). The J segment lost 2 bases and the V segment lost 3 bases, leaving 16 bases of the junction unmatched. The DNA of the CDR3 is TGTGCCAGCAGCTTCGCAAAGCCCGGGACAGGGCGCGGACAAGAGACCCAGTACTTC. This codes for CASSFAKPGTGRGQETQYF. Together with reference TRBV7-9 and TRBJ2-5, the CDR3 gives the full variable domain: DTGVSQNPRHKITKRGQNVTFRCDPISEHNRLYWYRQTLGQGPEFLTYFQNEAQLEKSRLLSDRFSAERPKGSFSTLEIQRTEQGDSAMYLCASSFAKPGTGRGQETQYFGPGTRLLVL.